This T cell receptor beta chain was obtained from a study of cytomegalovirus exposure and HLA in healthy donors. General observations from the study: Analyses of presence/absence relied on an assumption of roughly uniform sequencing depth across donors.

As concerns this clone: The antigen is undetermined.

A multiplex PCR was run with 60 Vbeta primers and 13 Jbeta primers. TCRdb keeps only in-frame clones here, not all; method: immunoSEQ multiplex PCR. This table holds about 140,000 clones, 75% to 85% found once. The sequenced sample was PBMCs. The source of this sequence is a female donor in good health and CMV-seronegative.

The CDR3 here is CASSSRFRREKLFF. CDR3 DNA: TGTGCCAGCAGTTCTCGGTTTCGGAGAGAAAAACTGTTTTTT. The chain recombines TRBV28 with TRBJ1-4; D remains unclear. Trimming left V 4 bases short and J 8 bases short, with 14 bases between. In germline, CDR1 is MDHEN, CDR2 SYDVKM. The CDR3 has 14 amino acids.